This is a list of T cell receptor beta chains from one sample in a study of shared clonotypes between healthy human individuals. Data came from immunoSEQ multiplex PCR; TCRdb stores just in-frame clones and leaves some out. The sample records 2 million or so clones, approximately 94% being singletons. Sequences were obtained from naive CD8+ T cells sorted from blood. These receptors all stem from a man aged 18 to 30 in good health. CDR3s include the opening cysteine and the closing phenylalanine or tryptophan. The D gene is left open where the match is weak. Size tells how often a clone was seen (once, few, many) or the class of an expanded clone, and some rows leave it out.

v_gene,abundance,j_gene,d_gene,CDR3nt,CDR3aa
TRBV6-5,NA,TRBJ2-7,TRBD1,TGTGCCAGCAGTTCTCCAGGGGGCTGGAGCTCCTACGAGCAGTACTTC,CASSSPGGWSSYEQYF
TRBV6-5,NA,TRBJ2-2,NA,TGTGCCAGCAGCACAGGGAACGGGGAGCTGTTTTTT,CASSTGNGELFF
TRBV27,NA,TRBJ1-1,TRBD1,TGTGCCAGCAGTTACGCCGGGACAGGGAACACTGAAGCTTTCTTT,CASSYAGTGNTEAFF
TRBV14,NA,TRBJ2-7,TRBD2,TGTGCCAGCAGCCAAGTAACTAGCGGGTACGAGCAGTACTTC,CASSQVTSGYEQYF
TRBV6-1,NA,TRBJ2-1,TRBD1,TGTGCCAGCAGGCTAGGGGGCCCCTACAATGAGCAGTTCTTC,CASRLGGPYNEQFF
TRBV5-1,NA,TRBJ2-1,TRBD2,TGCGCCAGCAGCTTGGCCGACGGACTAGCGGGGAATGAGCAGTTCTTC,CASSLADGLAGNEQFF
TRBV13,NA,TRBJ2-1,NA,TGTGCCAGCAGCTTTGCACAGGGCAGCTCCTACAATGAGCAGTTCTTC,CASSFAQGSSYNEQFF
TRBV5-6,NA,TRBJ1-1,NA,TGTGCCAGCAGCTTCGGTATCAACACTGAAGCTTTCTTT,CASSFGINTEAFF
TRBV5-1,once,TRBJ2-3,NA,TGCGCCAGCAGCTTAGGAGATGAGACAGATACGCAGTATTTT,CASSLGDETDTQYF
TRBV5-1,NA,TRBJ2-7,NA,TGCGCCAGCAGCTCTTATCCGCAAGGGACAATAGGCTACGAGCAGTACTTC,CASSSYPQGTIGYEQYF
TRBV29-1,NA,TRBJ1-2,NA,TGCAGCGTTGAAGATCCGCGTAACTATGGCTACACCTTC,CSVEDPRNYGYTF
TRBV5-6,NA,TRBJ2-7,TRBD2,TGTGCCAGCAGCTCCCTTGGCGGGGGGCTCATCTCCTACGAGCAGTACTTC,CASSSLGGGLISYEQYF
TRBV27,NA,TRBJ1-5,NA,TGTGCCAGCACAAGCGGTGGGAGCAATCAGCCCCAGCATTTT,CASTSGGSNQPQHF
TRBV13,NA,TRBJ2-7,TRBD1,TGTGCCAGCAGCTTAGCAGGGACAGCCTCCTACGAGCAGTACTTC,CASSLAGTASYEQYF
TRBV7-6,NA,TRBJ1-1,NA,TGTGCCAGCAGCTTAGGCACAGGCCCAATGAACACTGAAGCTTTCTTT,CASSLGTGPMNTEAFF
TRBV6-5,once,TRBJ2-5,TRBD1,TGTGCCAGCAGCCAATACTGGACAGGGGAAGAGACCCAGTACTTC,CASSQYWTGEETQYF
TRBV27,NA,TRBJ1-6,TRBD1,TGTGCCAGCAGTTTGGGACAGGGGACCAATTCACCCCTCCACTTT,CASSLGQGTNSPLHF